The 20 T cell receptor beta chains below all came from one sample that was sequenced in a study of patients and donors after allogeneic stem cell transplantation. Via MiXCR, TCRdb re-called the RT-PCR reads, giving one row per CDR3 protein. The top ten hold more than 9% of the sample, which has roughly 250,000 distinct CDR3 sequences, 13% to 15% seen once. Material for sequencing was blood, either unsorted or a sorted T cell fraction (not recorded which). These receptors all come from a human donor who was either an allogeneic HSCT recipient or a stem cell or donor lymphocyte infusion donor (not recorded which). It is not recorded whose cells these are; they may come from a transplant donor.

This clonotype was found a few times. This chain links TRBV20-1 with TRBJ2-7; a possible D gene is TRBD2 (6 bases). Trimming took 4 bases from V and 4 from J, leaving 14 bases between them. Germline CDR1 and CDR2: DFQATT and SNEGSKA (reference sequence). The CDR3 is 13 amino acids. This CDR3 is CSAMVAGRYEQYF. For the CDR3, the DNA is TGCAGTGCTATGGTTGCGGGGCGATACGAGCAGTACTTC.

The V gene is TRBV7-9, the J gene TRBJ1-2; no clear D gene. The CDR3 covers 14 residues. V was shortened by 5 bases and J by 1 base, with 11 bases between the two germline ends. The germline V gene encodes CDR1 SEHNR and CDR2 FQNEAQ (reference sequence). CDR3 bases: TGTGCCAGCAGCCTCCTGGTCGGTAACTATGGCTACACCTTC. This sequence encodes CASSLLVGNYGYTF.

This clonotype was picked up a small number of times. The chain carries TRBV6-2 or TRBV6-3 and TRBJ2-1, with 9 nucleotides matching TRBD1. The V segment lost 6 bases and the J segment 4 bases; nucleotides outside the gene matches: 7. Germline V gives CDR1 MNHEY, CDR2 SVGEGT. This CDR3 contains 15 residues. As DNA, the CDR3 is TGTGCCAGCAGGCCAGGACAGGGGACATACAATGAGCAGTTCTTC. This sequence encodes CASRPGQGTYNEQFF.

This clonotype was picked up many times. The V and J genes are TRBV5-1 and TRBJ1-1, with 7 nucleotides matching TRBD1. V dropped 4 bases and J dropped 0; count of bases not matched to a gene: 15. The CDR3 has 18 amino acids. The germline gives CDR1 SGHRS, CDR2 YFSETQ. The CDR3 sequence is CASSEGAGWVSVNTEAFF. The CDR3 bases are TGCGCCAGCAGCGAGGGGGCCGGCTGGGTTTCCGTGAACACTGAAGCTTTCTTT.

This clonotype was detected only a few times. The chain carries TRBV20-1 and TRBJ2-5; a weak D match, TRBD2 (6 bases). The germline V gene has CDR1 DFQATT and CDR2 SNEGSKA (reference sequence). The ends were cut back, 3 bases at V and 3 bases at J, with 17 bases in the middle. The CDR3 sequence is 15 residues long. As DNA, the CDR3 is TGCAGTGCTAGTCTACCGGGGCCTAGCGAAGAGACCCAGTACTTC. This sequence encodes CSASLPGPSEETQYF.

This chain uses TRBV3-1 with TRBJ1-1, with D possibly matching TRBD1 (6 bases). The V end was cut by 4 bases, the J end by 4 bases, with 22 bases between. Germline V CDR1 and CDR2: LGHDT, YNNKEL (reference sequence). The CDR3 has 17 amino acids. The CDR3: CASSPSGETGGRTEAFF. As DNA, the CDR3 is TGTGCCAGCAGCCCCTCGGGTGAGACCGGGGGGCGCACTGAAGCTTTCTTT.

The sample holds many counts of this clonotype. The rearrangement links TRBV20-1 to TRBJ2-1; the D gene is possibly TRBD2 (5 bases). Germline CDR1 and CDR2: DFQATT and SNEGSKA (reference sequence). CDR3 length: 13 amino acids. CDR3 nucleotides: TGCAGCCGAGCTAGCTCTCCGAACAATGAGCAGTTCTTC. This sequence encodes CSRASSPNNEQFF.

The chain links TRBV5-1 to TRBJ2-5; TRBD2 aligns across 12 bases. There are 17 residues in the CDR3. The junction had 7 bases not matched to a gene; V was cut back by 0 bases and J by 4 bases. Germline assignment: CDR1 SGHRS and CDR2 YFSETQ. For the CDR3, the DNA is TGCGCCAGCAGCTTGGGACTAGCGGGAGCCCCAGGAGAGACCCAGTACTTC. Encoded protein: CASSLGLAGAPGETQYF. Full variable domain (remainder filled in from reference TRBV5-1 and TRBJ2-5): KAGVTQTPRYLIKTRGQQVTLSCSPISGHRSVSWYQQTPGQGLQFLFEYFSETQRNKGNFPGRFSGRQFSNSRSEMNVSTLELGDSALYLCASSLGLAGAPGETQYFGPGTRLLVL.

This clonotype has a handful of counts. The chain is built from TRBV10-3 and TRBJ2-1; D perhaps matches TRBD2 (5 bases). The CDR3 spans 16 residues. Deletions cut 3 bases from V and 0 bases from J, with 12 bases between. Germline-derived CDR1 and CDR2 are ENHRY and SYGVKD. DNA of the CDR3: TGTGCCATCAGTGAAGTCCTGGCGGGCTCCTACAATGAGCAGTTCTTC. Translated, it gives CAISEVLAGSYNEQFF.

This clonotype was observed at least ten times. This chain links TRBV20-1 with TRBJ1-4; 11 positions match TRBD1. Germline loops: CDR1 DFQATT, CDR2 SNEGSKA (reference sequence). CDR3 size: 16 residues. The V gene end was trimmed by 5 bases and the J gene end by 0 bases; junction bases not matched to a gene: 5. This chain's CDR3 is CSAGGQGVSTNEKLFF. The CDR3 DNA reads as TGCAGTGCTGGGGGACAGGGGGTTTCAACTAATGAAAAACTGTTTTTT.

In this sample, this clonotype turned up a few times. This chain joins TRBV5-1 and TRBJ2-3, with D possibly TRBD2 on 6 matching bases. The CDR3 is 17 amino acids. The V end lost 4 bases, the J end lost 0 bases, and 18 bases lay between the germline ends. Germline CDR1 SGHRS, CDR2 YFSETQ. CDR3 sequence: CASSPWGSGTSTDTQYF. In DNA, the CDR3 is TGCGCCAGCAGCCCTTGGGGTAGCGGAACAAGCACAGATACGCAGTATTTT.

This clonotype has only a few counts. The gene calls are TRBV20-1 and TRBJ1-5, with 9 bases that match TRBD1. Germline assignment: CDR1 DFQATT and CDR2 SNEGSKA (reference sequence). V lost 5 bases and J lost 4; bases outside the gene matches: 12. The CDR3 spans 16 residues. The CDR3 sequence: CSAPPHSGTGNQPQHF. The CDR3 coding sequence is TGCAGTGCTCCGCCACACTCCGGGACAGGGAATCAGCCCCAGCATTTT.

This clonotype was detected only a few times. The rearrangement links TRBV29-1 to TRBJ1-1, with D possibly matching TRBD1 (5 bases). The germline gives CDR1 SQVTM, CDR2 ANQGSEA. The ends were cut back, 3 bases at V and 6 bases at J, with 17 bases in the middle. This CDR3 has 14 residues. CDR3 sequence: CSVDRDPTFAEAFF. The CDR3 DNA is TGCAGCGTTGACCGGGACCCAACTTTCGCTGAAGCTTTCTTT.

This clonotype was recorded a few times. The CDR3, as DNA: TGTGCCAGCAGCTTGTTGGGAACGTCCTACGAGCAGTACTTC. Protein product: CASSLLGTSYEQYF. V is TRBV5-5 and J is TRBJ2-7; D gene unclear. Trimming took 1 base from V and 1 from J, leaving 9 bases between them. The CDR3 covers 14 residues. The germline gives CDR1 SGHKS, CDR2 YYEKEE (reference sequence).

There are a few counts of this clonotype. The chain has TRBV30 and TRBJ2-2; D gene ambiguous. The V gene's germline CDR1 is GTSNPN and CDR2 SVGIG (reference sequence). V lost 7 bases, J lost 6 bases, and 15 bases lay in between. The CDR3 loop spans 13 amino acids. This CDR3 is CALTKRSPGELFF. The CDR3 nucleotides are TGTGCCTTAACGAAACGGAGTCCCGGGGAGCTGTTTTTT.

This clonotype was recorded many times. The chain carries TRBV3-1 and TRBJ1-5, with TRBD1 as a possible D gene (6 bases). Germline CDR1 is LGHDT and CDR2 is YNNKEL (reference sequence). Trimming took off 3 bases at V and 1 base at J, with 10 bases between the two ends. The CDR3 runs to 15 residues. The CDR3 DNA reads as TGTGCCAGCAGCCATAGAGGGGGGAGCAATCAGCCCCAGCATTTT. Its protein is CASSHRGGSNQPQHF.

Only a few counts were recorded for this clonotype. The V call is TRBV4-2, the J call TRBJ1-6, with D hard to call. The CDR3 spans 18 residues. Per the germline V gene, CDR1 is LGHNA and CDR2 is YNFKEQ. V lost 0 bases to trimming and J lost 0 bases, with 12 bases between them. CDR3 coding DNA: TGTGCCAGCAGCCAAGATGAAGAGGGAAGCTCCTATAATTCACCCCTCCACTTT. The encoded protein is CASSQDEEGSSYNSPLHF.

This clonotype was picked up many times. The chain uses TRBV5-1 and TRBJ2-1, with TRBD2 identical over 14 bases. In germline, CDR1 is SGHRS, CDR2 YFSETQ. This CDR3 comprises 15 residues. The V gene end was trimmed by 5 bases and the J gene end by 12 bases; junction bases not matched to a gene: 10. The CDR3 nucleotides read TGCGCCAGCAGACCCGGGACTAGCGGGGGTTTAAGGCAGTTCTTC. Protein: CASRPGTSGGLRQFF.

This clonotype has ten or more counts. This sequence joins TRBV6-5 and TRBJ2-3, with a tentative D call TRBD2 (5 bases). The length of the CDR3 is 11 residues. V was trimmed by 6 bases and J by 6 bases, leaving 7 bases between them. The germline V gene encodes CDR1 MNHEY and CDR2 SVGAGI. The CDR3 sequence: CASRSGDTQYF. In DNA form, the CDR3 reads TGTGCCAGCAGATCGGGGGATACGCAGTATTTT.

This clonotype is deemed medium-sized. V usage is TRBV12-3 or TRBV12-4 and J usage is TRBJ1-5, with TRBD1 matching 7 bases. Unmatched junction bases numbered 4, after V lost 4 bases and J lost 4 bases. This CDR3 is built from 14 residues. The CDR3 spells CASSSDRRNQPQHF. DNA for the CDR3: TGTGCCAGCAGTTCGGACAGGCGAAATCAGCCCCAGCATTTT.